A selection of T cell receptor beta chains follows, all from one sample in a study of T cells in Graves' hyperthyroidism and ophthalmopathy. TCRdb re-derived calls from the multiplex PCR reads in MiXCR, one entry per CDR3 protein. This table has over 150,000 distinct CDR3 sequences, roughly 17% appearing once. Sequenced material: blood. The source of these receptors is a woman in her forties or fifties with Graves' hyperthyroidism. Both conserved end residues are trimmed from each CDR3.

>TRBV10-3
ATISTGQTNTEAF
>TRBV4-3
ASSQGTSVYEQY
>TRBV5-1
ASSLSGRTEAF
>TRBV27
ASSQRGAGADGTYYEQY
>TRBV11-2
ASSLGRNEQF
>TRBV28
ASSTDGQSSGNTIY
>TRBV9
ASSEGGENTEAF
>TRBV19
ASTGTDHMNTEAF
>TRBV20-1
SAPVPGLVGTQY
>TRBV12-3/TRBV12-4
ASSLAGGVAF
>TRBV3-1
ASSQATSGTYNEQF
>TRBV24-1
ATSDSQGDRQPQH
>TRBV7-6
ASSLVSGYNEQF
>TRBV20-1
SATGGSWAYEQY
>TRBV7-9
ASSLGGTGGDGYT
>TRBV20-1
SATPTGVNTEAF
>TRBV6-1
ASIPRQGRYEQF
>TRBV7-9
ASSLIEDSYEQY
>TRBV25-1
ASSEGSGSLFKETQY
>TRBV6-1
ASSNTGIRHEQY
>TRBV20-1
SARDRMTGYSYEQY
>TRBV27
ASSLLGQGTDTQY
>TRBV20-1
SAREGPEAF
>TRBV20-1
SARDLRGAVVETQY
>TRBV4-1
ASSPLTGPTYEQY
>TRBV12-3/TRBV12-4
ASSLAGGGETQY
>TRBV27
ASGKQATYGYT
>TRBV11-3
ASSPRDLQETQY
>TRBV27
ASSSQGTKGDYGYT
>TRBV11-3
ASSLGQEYTGELF
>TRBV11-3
ASTMGQTYEQY
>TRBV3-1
ASSQTPVDTQY
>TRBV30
AWSTGTGSYEQY
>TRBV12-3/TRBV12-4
ASRTGFNSPLH
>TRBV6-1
ASKSDTQY